This T cell receptor (beta chain) was recorded in a study of shared clonotypes between healthy human individuals (dated by TCRdb to the early 2020s). About the full investigation: Two women and three men aged 18 to 49 years were included in the cohort. For each donor, CD4 naive and CD4 memory were each run on three plates, CD8 naive on two plates, and CD8 memory on one plate. Blood TCR repertoires of about five healthy adults were deeply sequenced to estimate repertoire size and the extent of clonotype sharing between individuals. Different laboratories and diverse techniques were used to prepare libraries and sequence TCR repertoires, to increase sequencing depth and limit assay-specific biases. Leukapheresis yielded between about 0.9 and 10 billion PBMCs per donor. The investigation overall reported the following: When a handful of donors were compared, the shared fraction of clonotypes was around 5% for naive CD4, around 3.5% for naive CD8, about 2.5% for memory CD4, and less than 0.5% for memory CD8. Pairwise subsampling led to the expectation that sequencing depth would affect the degree of clonotype sharing among donors. Because the study included a small number of donors, the genetic and exposure-history diversity represented was limited. Compared with non-shared clonotypes, the clonotypes found in all four sorted-subset donors had higher generation probabilities. Sampling was limited to blood, and TCR repertoires in tissue likely differ from TCR repertoires in blood. Even with the large sequencing depth, rarefaction of the sorted-subset datasets indicated that sequencing was incomplete. Larger estimated clonotype richness was generally found for naive subsets than for memory subsets.

A few counts support this clone. Its antigen specificity is not known. No qualities accompany the bases; no much larger clone lies one base away. Using the deep immunoSEQ assay, multiplex PCR amplified TCR CDR3 regions from genomic DNA. Genomic DNA extracted from each cell subset was distributed evenly over all wells of several immunoSEQ 96-well plates, and each plate served as one replicate. For sorted subsets, approximately 210 ng of genomic DNA, equivalent to roughly 30,000 T cell genomes, went into each replicate PCR. Purified libraries were measured with a Qubit 3.0 fluorometer, size-checked on a Bioanalyzer 2100, and measured again with the KAPA Library Quantification kit. A separate single-read 150-cycle Illumina NextSeq 550 flow cell was used to sequence each immunoSEQ 96-well plate. In the original analysis: Because the immunoSEQ output included only junctional sequences and no quality scores, the filtering could not be the same as the filtering used for full-length reads. To assign V/J genes and CDR3, sequences were annotated against IMGT germline references using PyIR, a Python wrapper for IgBLAST v1.9. Any read was removed if the V/J assignment was weak (E-value above 1e-6), the CDR3 was missing, or the read contained stop codons, out-of-frame junctions, or ambiguous translated residues. V3J clonotypes were defined by identical inferred V gene, J gene, and CDR3 amino acid sequence. The percentage overlap between two repertoires was calculated by dividing the number of shared unique clonotypes by the size of the smaller repertoire. Richness of each repertoire was evaluated using RTK rarefaction, the Chao1 estimator, and Recon v2.1 estimates of unobserved clonotypes. Generation probabilities were computed with OLGA for all TCRbeta clonotypes obtained by the gDNA method from a few donors. TCRdb holds this immuneACCESS table with in-frame rearrangements only. Some clones are missing; in checked studies, unresolved V genes explain under half, and the rest has no known cause. V, J and clone size are taken as reported in that table, and D and trimming were inferred from the DNA itself. The sample table contains 650,000 to 800,000 clones; only one count was recorded for 55% to 75% of them. More than 1.5% of the sample is in the top ten clones.

The donors were healthy, HIV-negative adults who had no recently reported acute infections or vaccinations. Only Caucasian adults living in Nashville, Tennessee, USA were represented among the donors. CD4+ T cells were enriched through magnetic negative selection, after which naive cells were positively selected on CD45RA and the remaining negative fraction served as the memory subset. After blood collection by leukapheresis, PBMCs were isolated using Ficoll-Histopaque density gradient centrifugation and then cryopreserved in the vapor phase of liquid nitrogen. Purity and quantity of every magnetically sorted T cell population were checked by analytical flow cytometry. Genomic DNA was isolated from each sorted fraction and quantified by UV absorbance on a Nanodrop 2000c. The receptor was derived from a woman between 25 and 40 years old in good health. Sequenced: memory CD4+ T cells sorted from blood. The sample's cell subset or site label, decoded: CD45RA-negative fraction.

The nucleotide sequence is TGTGCCAGCAGACAGGGCAATGAGCAGTTCTTC. The resulting protein is CASRQGNEQFF. The sequence joins TRBV2 to TRBJ2-1; the D gene is possibly TRBD1, with 6 bases matching. The CDR1 and CDR2 encoded by the germline V gene are SNHLY and FYNNEI. Reading from cysteine to phenylalanine, the CDR3 counts 11 amino acids. Solely the CDR3 DNA is kept, with 33 bases framed from the first base. V is clipped by 6 bases and J by 6 bases, and the sequence between their germline boundaries is 6 bases long.